This T cell receptor beta chain derives from a study of tumor-infiltrating lymphocytes in localized non-small cell lung cancer. Study at large: Patients included smokers and never-smokers with various histologies, some sampled after neoadjuvant chemotherapy.

Study-level results: Available tissue quantity limited TCR sequencing to a patient subset. Technical variation could not be separated from intratumor heterogeneity here. T-cell fraction did not differ between immunotypes IM1 and IM2.

Sequencing was performed with immunoSEQ multiplex PCR; in TCRdb, only in-frame clones are kept and a portion is missing. The data show fewer than 15,000 clones, roughly 67% seen once. Details on this clone: No antigen is known for it.

The V gene end was trimmed by 1 base and the J gene end by 3 bases; junction bases not matched to a gene: 7. There are 17 residues in the CDR3. The germline CDR1 and CDR2 sequences are KGHSH and LQKENI. Input material: lung tumor tissue. This TCR came from a human donor with non-small cell lung cancer. The V gene is TRBV18, the J gene TRBJ2-1; TRBD2 matches 9 bases. CDR3 region: CASSPRISGGYYNEQFF. In DNA form, the CDR3 reads TGTGCCAGCTCACCACGGATTAGCGGGGGTTACTACAATGAGCAGTTCTTC.